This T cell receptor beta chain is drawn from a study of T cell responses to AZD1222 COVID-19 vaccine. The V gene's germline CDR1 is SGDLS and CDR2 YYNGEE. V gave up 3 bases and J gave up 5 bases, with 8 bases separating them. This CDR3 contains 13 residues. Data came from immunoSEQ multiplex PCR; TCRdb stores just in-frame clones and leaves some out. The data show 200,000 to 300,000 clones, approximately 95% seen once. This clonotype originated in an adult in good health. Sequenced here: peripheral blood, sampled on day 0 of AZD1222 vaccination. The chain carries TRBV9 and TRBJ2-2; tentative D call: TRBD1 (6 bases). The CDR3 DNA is TGTGCCAGCAGCGCCAGGGGAACCGGGGAGCTGTTTTTT. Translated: CASSARGTGELFF. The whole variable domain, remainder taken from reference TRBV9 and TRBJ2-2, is DSGVTQTPKHLITATGQRVTLRCSPRSGDLSVYWYQQSLDQGLQFLIQYYNGEERAKGNILERFSAQQFPDLHSELNLSSLELGDSALYFCASSARGTGELFFGEGSRLTVL.